The T cell receptor beta chain under discussion was sequenced for a study of spatial heterogeneity in lung cancer. Turning to the study itself: Fewer alpha-chain than beta-chain sequences were consistently detected.

Every molecule of TCR cDNA had its own unique molecular identifier. Each CDR3 protein is one row after TCRdb ran MiXCR on the 5' RACE reads. The sample holds approximately 11,000 distinct CDR3 sequences; roughly 4.2% are singletons and the top ten take around 7.6%. The time point here: sample taken at primary tumor resection. The input material, whole RNA from tumor, nontumor lung or frozen PBMC, was sequenced unsorted. The donors were 72 patients with non-small cell lung cancer that was early-stage and untreated. This clonotype was counted many times. The sample was normal lung tissue next to the tumor, taken at surgery. This clonotype was obtained from a male donor with early-stage non-small cell lung cancer.

The CDR3 protein is CASSLGRGREGNEQFF. The CDR3 coding sequence is TGTGCCAGCAGCTTGGGACGCGGGAGAGAGGGGAATGAGCAGTTCTTC. J is TRBJ2-1 and V is TRBV11-3, with 7 bases aligning to TRBD2. Germline V gene sequence: CDR1 SGHNT, CDR2 YENEEA. The CDR3 extends over 16 amino acids. The ends lost 3 bases at V and 7 bases at J; junction bases unmatched: 12.